Below, 9 T cell receptor beta chains from the same sample are listed, as sequenced in a study of OX40 agonist ivuxolimab in advanced cancers. Libraries were built with the immunoSEQ multiplex PCR assay. TCRdb carries this immuneACCESS record with in-frame sequences only. Its versions omit some clonotypes, under half of them owing to an unresolved V gene in the studies checked, with the rest unexplained. Within this sample are under 90,000 clones, with approximately 85% of them counted one time only. The top ten clonotypes cover 0.2% to 0.25% of the sample. The sample here was CD4+ or CD8+ T cells sorted from blood, taken in a trial of the OX40 agonist ivuxolimab. These receptors were collected from an adult with an advanced solid tumor such as melanoma, head and neck, liver or kidney cancer.

The CDR3: CASSATDRAHNSPLHF. The DNA of the CDR3 is TGTGCCAGCAGCGCAACGGACAGGGCCCATAATTCACCCCTCCACTTT. J is TRBJ1-6 and V is TRBV9; TRBD1 agrees at 8 bases. The CDR3 spans 16 residues. Looked up from germline, CDR1 is SGDLS and CDR2 is YYNGEE. V was pared by 3 bases and J by 5 bases, with 7 bases of the junction left unmatched.

The chain uses TRBV7-2 and TRBJ1-1, with a tentative D call TRBD1 (6 bases). The CDR3 runs to 16 residues. V lost 5 bases to trimming and J lost 5 bases, with 21 bases between them. CDR1 is SGHTA and CDR2 is FQGNSA in the germline V gene. CDR3 residues: CASSPREGGAGTEAFF. The CDR3 nucleotides read TGTGCCAGCAGCCCTCGGGAGGGGGGCGCTGGGACTGAAGCTTTCTTT.

The rearrangement joins TRBV18 to TRBJ1-4; D gene ambiguous. Trimming removed 4 bases from V and 7 bases from J, with 13 bases in between. The V gene's germline CDR1 is KGHSH and CDR2 LQKENI. The CDR3 sequence is 14 residues long. CDR3 sequence reads: CASSQGIEGEKLFF. The CDR3 DNA follows: TGTGCCAGCTCACAAGGGATCGAGGGTGAAAAACTGTTTTTT.

This chain links TRBV19 with TRBJ2-7, with no clear D. Deletions cut 9 bases from V and 3 bases from J, with 21 bases between. Germline V gene data show CDR1 as LNHDA and CDR2 as SQIVND (reference sequence). The length of the CDR3 is 15 residues. DNA of the CDR3: TGTGCCAGCCCCCATGGACGGAGACCAGACTACGAGCAGTACGTC. Translation gives CASPHGRRPDYEQYV.

This chain joins TRBV2 and TRBJ2-4, with 8 positions matching TRBD1. The V gene end was trimmed by 6 bases and the J gene end by 0 bases; junction bases not matched to a gene: 1. There are 14 residues in the CDR3. Per germline, CDR1 SNHLY and CDR2 FYNNEI. The CDR3 region has the DNA TGTGCCAGCAGCGGACAGGGAGCCAAAAACATTCAGTACTTC. It encodes CASSGQGAKNIQYF.

This clone came up a few times. V usage is TRBV2 and J usage is TRBJ1-2, with 8 bases matching TRBD1. The germline V gene encodes CDR1 SNHLY and CDR2 FYNNEI. Trimming cost V 6 bases and J 7 bases; bases outside gene matches: 4. The CDR3 is 12 amino acids. CDR3 loop: CASRATGAGYTF. The DNA for the CDR3 is TGTGCCAGCAGGGCGACAGGGGCTGGCTACACCTTC.

This clone has just a few counts. The J gene is TRBJ1-2, the V gene TRBV2, with D unresolved. The CDR3 is 12 residues long. Trimming cost V 4 bases and J 7 bases, with 10 bases left between them. Germline CDR1 is SNHLY and CDR2 is FYNNEI. CDR3 amino acids: CASSVGVSGYTF. CDR3 bases: TGTGCCAGCAGTGTCGGAGTGAGTGGCTACACCTTC.

The chain employs TRBV5-6 and TRBJ2-7, with D perhaps matching TRBD1 (7 bases). The CDR3 covers 13 residues. Trimming removed 4 bases from V and 6 bases from J, with 14 bases in between. Germline V CDR1 and CDR2: SGHDT, YYEEEE. DNA of the CDR3: TGTGCCAGCAGCCGGCGGGACAGCAGCGAGCAGTACGTC. Its translation is CASSRRDSSEQYV.

The V call is TRBV6-5, the J call TRBJ2-5; 7 bases agree with TRBD1. The germline V gene encodes CDR1 MNHEY and CDR2 SVGAGI. J lost 5 bases, V lost 0 bases, and 6 bases had no gene match. CDR3 length: 15 residues. Written as DNA, the CDR3 is TGTGCCAGCAGTTACTCGTACAGGGGAGACGAGACCCAGTACTTC. It yields the protein CASSYSYRGDETQYF.